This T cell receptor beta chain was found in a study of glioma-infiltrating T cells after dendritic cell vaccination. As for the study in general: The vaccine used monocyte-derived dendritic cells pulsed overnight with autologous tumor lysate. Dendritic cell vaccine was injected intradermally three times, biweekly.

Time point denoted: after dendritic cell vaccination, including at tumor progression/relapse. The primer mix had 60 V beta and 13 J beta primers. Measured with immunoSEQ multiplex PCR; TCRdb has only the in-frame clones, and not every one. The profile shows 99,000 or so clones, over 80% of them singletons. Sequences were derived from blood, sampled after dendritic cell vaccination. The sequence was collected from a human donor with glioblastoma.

For the CDR3, the DNA is TGTGCCAGCAGCCCCCATAGAGGGCAGGGCAATCAGCCCCAGCATTTT. Amino acid sequence: CASSPHRGQGNQPQHF. V and J are TRBV27 and TRBJ1-5; D is ambiguous. The CDR3 runs 16 residues. Germline loops: CDR1 MNHEY, CDR2 SMNVEV (reference sequence). Trimming removed 6 bases at V and 2 bases at J, with 17 bases between.